This entry lists 9 T cell receptor beta chains sequenced from one sample in a study of T cell repertoires in cytomegalovirus infection. TCRdb re-called the reads through MiXCR, storing one row per CDR3 protein. The sample lists 400,000 to 550,000 distinct CDR3 sequences, approximately 10% occurring once. Sequenced material: PBMCs. The origin of the receptors is a human donor in good health (CMV status not recorded). Some clones in this sample may be carry-over from other donors' samples.

This clonotype was seen repeatedly, ten times or more. In nucleotides, the CDR3 is TGCGCCAGCAGGCCGGGACAGTTGGGAGAGACCCAGTACTTC. This codes for CASRPGQLGETQYF. The J gene is TRBJ2-5, the V gene TRBV5-1; 7 bases are a match to TRBD1. Germline V gene data show CDR1 as SGHRS and CDR2 as YFSETQ. The CDR3 spans 14 residues. With V trimmed by 5 bases and J by 4 bases, 8 bases remained unmatched. Supplemented by reference TRBV5-1 and TRBJ2-5, the full variable domain reads KAGVTQTPRYLIKTRGQQVTLSCSPISGHRSVSWYQQTPGQGLQFLFEYFSETQRNKGNFPGRFSGRQFSNSRSEMNVSTLELGDSALYLCASRPGQLGETQYFGPGTRLLVL.

This clonotype was recorded many times. The chain recombines TRBV19 with TRBJ1-2; 9 bases are shared with TRBD1. CDR1 is LNHDA, CDR2 SQIVND, per germline (reference sequence). This CDR3 is built from 14 residues. V shed 7 bases, J shed 4 bases, and the junction held 7 bases outside the gene matches. The CDR3, as DNA: TGTGCCAGTATCGGACAGGGGTCTATCTATGGCTACACCTTC. Amino acids: CASIGQGSIYGYTF.

In this sample, this clonotype turned up many times. The CDR3 is CSVGRQGGEAFF. CDR3 DNA sequence: TGCAGCGTTGGTAGGCAGGGAGGTGAAGCTTTCTTT. The chain uses TRBV29-1 and TRBJ1-1; possibly TRBD1 for D (5 bases). V was shortened by 4 bases and J by 7 bases, with 13 bases between the two germline ends. CDR1 is SQVTM and CDR2 is ANQGSEA in the germline V gene. The CDR3 has 12 amino acids.

This clonotype was observed at least ten times. The chain joins TRBV7-2 to TRBJ1-2; 7 bases are shared with TRBD1. The CDR3 loop spans 13 amino acids. V was pared by 4 bases and J by 6 bases, with 5 bases of the junction left unmatched. Germline V CDR1 and CDR2: SGHTA, FQGNSA. CDR3 coding DNA: TGTGCCAGCAGCTCGGGACAGAACAATGGCTACACCTTC. Amino acids: CASSSGQNNGYTF. Complete variable domain (other parts from reference TRBV7-2 and TRBJ1-2): GAGVSQSPSNKVTEKGKDVELRCDPISGHTALYWYRQSLGQGLEFLIYFQGNSAPDKSGLPSDRFSAERTGGSVSTLTIQRTQQEDSAVYLCASSSGQNNGYTFGSGTRLTVV.

This clonotype was recorded a few times. The chain carries TRBV9 and TRBJ1-1, with D hard to call. V lost 0 bases, J lost 1 base, and 10 bases lay in between. Germline values: CDR1 SGDLS, CDR2 YYNGEE. There are 15 residues in the CDR3. The CDR3 loop reads CASSVVSTANTEAFF. The CDR3, as DNA: TGTGCCAGCAGCGTAGTTTCTACAGCGAACACTGAAGCTTTCTTT.

This clonotype was detected many times. J is TRBJ2-2 and V is TRBV7-2; maybe TRBD1 (6 bases). The V gene lost 4 bases and the J gene lost 1 base, with 13 bases spanning the gap. The CDR3 consists of 16 residues. Germline V gives CDR1 SGHTA, CDR2 FQGNSA. The CDR3 is CASSSPRGRNTGELFF. Here the CDR3 DNA reads TGTGCCAGCAGCTCGCCGAGGGGGAGGAACACCGGGGAGCTGTTTTTT. The full variable domain, rest sourced from reference TRBV7-2 and TRBJ2-2, is GAGVSQSPSNKVTEKGKDVELRCDPISGHTALYWYRQSLGQGLEFLIYFQGNSAPDKSGLPSDRFSAERTGGSVSTLTIQRTQQEDSAVYLCASSSPRGRNTGELFFGEGSRLTVL.

The chain combines TRBV14 with TRBJ2-4; D may match TRBD1 or TRBD2 (5 bases each). The CDR3 totals 14 residues. Germline V gene sequence: CDR1 SGHDN, CDR2 FVKESK. Between the trimmed V and J ends, which lost 5 bases and 9 bases, there was a span of 17 bases. Written as DNA, the CDR3 is TGTGCCAGCAGCGCCCGGGACCCGCGGTCCATTCAGTACTTC. Protein: CASSARDPRSIQYF.

The sample holds many counts of this clonotype. The chain has TRBV7-9 and TRBJ2-7; 11 bases align to TRBD1. The length of the CDR3 is 15 residues. The germline gives CDR1 SEHNR, CDR2 FQNEAQ (reference sequence). After removal of 3 bases from V and 5 bases from J, the junction contained 6 bases not matched to a gene. The CDR3 is CASSFPDRGHDEQYF. The CDR3 coding sequence is TGTGCCAGCAGCTTTCCGGACAGGGGGCACGACGAGCAGTACTTC. The full variable domain, with the rest looked up from reference TRBV7-9 and TRBJ2-7, is DTGVSQNPRHKITKRGQNVTFRCDPISEHNRLYWYRQTLGQGPEFLTYFQNEAQLEKSRLLSDRFSAERPKGSFSTLEIQRTEQGDSAMYLCASSFPDRGHDEQYFGPGTRLTVT.

There are many counts of this clonotype. The chain links TRBV6-1 to TRBJ2-2, with 7 bases matching TRBD2. V trimming: 8 bases; J trimming: 9 bases; junction bases outside the gene matches: 15. CDR3 length: 15 amino acids. Germline loops: CDR1 MNHNS, CDR2 SASEGT. CDR3 sequence: CASASTAAGEWELFF. The CDR3 DNA sequence: TGTGCCAGCGCCTCGACAGCGGCGGGGGAGTGGGAGCTGTTTTTT.